One and the same sample provided the 4 T cell receptor beta chains below, sequenced in a study of blood T cells in healthy people across ages. Together with a sample-barcoded 5' primer, a J-beta primer mix was included in a second PCR lasting about 7 to 11 cycles. TCRdb ran MiXCR on the 5' RACE reads and lists one entry per CDR3 protein. The top ten clones hold about 20% of a sample with roughly 800,000 distinct CDR3 sequences, about 62% of them seen once. Input material: blood. These TCRs come from a man aged 25 to 45 in good health.

This clonotype was counted between two and nine times. The V call is TRBV7-2, the J call TRBJ2-5, with D perhaps matching TRBD2 (5 bases). From germline, CDR1 is SGHTA and CDR2 FQGNSA. The CDR3 length is 17 residues. With 1 base removed from V and 2 bases from J, the gap between germline ends came to 17 bases. The CDR3 here is CASSLGFGVGFQETQYF. The CDR3 nucleotides are TGTGCCAGCAGCTTAGGGTTCGGGGTTGGGTTTCAAGAGACCCAGTACTTC.

This clonotype has a handful of counts. One base away lies a much larger clone, so this may be a sequencing read error. The chain combines TRBV29-1 with TRBJ2-7; D is perhaps TRBD2 (6 bases). Trimming removed 5 bases at V and 0 bases at J, with 8 bases between. Germline V lookup: CDR1 SQVTM, CDR2 ANQGSEA. CDR3 size: 12 residues. The CDR3 sequence is CSVRAGSYEQYF. In DNA form, the CDR3 reads TGCAGCGTTAGAGCGGGCTCCTACGAGCAGTACTTC.

The table lists this clonotype with a count of one. This sequence joins TRBV20-1 and TRBJ2-5; D is uncertain. Near its end, the DNA agrees better with TRBJ2-7, so the J call may be wrong. Germline values: CDR1 DFQATT, CDR2 SNEGSKA (reference sequence). The CDR3 has 14 amino acids. The CDR3, as DNA: TGCAGTGCTAGGGGCTCTGGAGAAAACTACGAGCAGTACTTC. It codes for CSARGSGENYEQYF.

This clonotype appeared a few times. The gene calls are TRBV6-5 and TRBJ2-3; 7 bases match TRBD2. V was pared by 6 bases and J by 1 base, with 7 bases of the junction left unmatched. Germline lookup yields CDR1 MNHEY and CDR2 SVGAGI. The CDR3 has 15 residues. CDR3 amino acids: CASRISGAGTDTQYF. DNA for the CDR3: TGTGCCAGCAGGATCAGCGGGGCTGGCACAGATACGCAGTATTTT.